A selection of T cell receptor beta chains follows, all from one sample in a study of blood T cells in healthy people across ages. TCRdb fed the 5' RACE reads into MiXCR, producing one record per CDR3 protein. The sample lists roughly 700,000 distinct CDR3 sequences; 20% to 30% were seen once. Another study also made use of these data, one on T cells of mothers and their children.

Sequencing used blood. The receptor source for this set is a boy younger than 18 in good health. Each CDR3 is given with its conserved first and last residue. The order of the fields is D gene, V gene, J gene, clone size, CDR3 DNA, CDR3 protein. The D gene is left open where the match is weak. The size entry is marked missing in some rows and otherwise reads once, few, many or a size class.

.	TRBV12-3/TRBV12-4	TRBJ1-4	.	TGTGCCAGCAGTTCGTCTACAGTGGGTGAAAAACTGTTTTTT	CASSSSTVGEKLFF
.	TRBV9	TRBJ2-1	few	TGTGCCAGCAGCGTAGCTCCCGGGAGCCTCCATGAGCAGTTCTTC	CASSVAPGSLHEQFF
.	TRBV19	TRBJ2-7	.	TGTGCCAGTAGTACCGCCGGGTTGGGGGAGCAGTACTTC	CASSTAGLGEQYF
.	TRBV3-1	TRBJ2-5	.	TGTGCCAGCAGCCAAGGGAGGGGGGCAAACCAAGAGACCCAGTACTTC	CASSQGRGANQETQYF
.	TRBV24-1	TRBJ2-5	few	TGTGCCACCAGTGATCAGGGGCGGGAGACCCAGTACTTC	CATSDQGRETQYF
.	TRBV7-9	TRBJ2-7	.	TGTGCCAGCAGGCCCGTTTTGGGACCCTACGAGCAGTACTTC	CASRPVLGPYEQYF
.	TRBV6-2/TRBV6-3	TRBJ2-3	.	TGTGCCAGCAGCGAGCGGTCTAGCACAGATACGCAGTATTTT	CASSERSSTDTQYF
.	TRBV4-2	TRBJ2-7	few	TGTGCCAGCAGCCACCCCAGGGGAGGGGTGAACGAGCAGTACTTC	CASSHPRGGVNEQYF
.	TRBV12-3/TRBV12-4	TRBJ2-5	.	TGTGCCAGCAGTTTTTCGTTGGGTTCCTACGAGCAGCACTTC	CASSFSLGSYEQHF
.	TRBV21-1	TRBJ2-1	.	TGTGCCAGCAGCAAAGAAGGGAGAAGGGGCAGAAATGAGCAGTTCTTC	CASSKEGRRGRNEQFF
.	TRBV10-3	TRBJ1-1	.	TGTGCCATCAGTGAGCCGTCAGGGAAGGAAGCTTTCTTT	CAISEPSGKEAFF
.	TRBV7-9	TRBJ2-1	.	TGTGCCAGCAGCTTAGCCCCAGCGGCCAATGAGCAGTTCTTC	CASSLAPAANEQFF
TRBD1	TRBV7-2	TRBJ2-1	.	TGTGCCAGCAGCTCACTAGGGGGACAGTCCTACAATGAGCAGTTCTTC	CASSSLGGQSYNEQFF
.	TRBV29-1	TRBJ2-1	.	TGCAGCGTTGAAGGGTCGGGGAGAACTTACAATGAGCAGTTCTTC	CSVEGSGRTYNEQFF
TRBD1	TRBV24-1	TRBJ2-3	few	TGTGCCACCTGTGAGGGGACAGTCACAGATACGCAGTATTTT	CATCEGTVTDTQYF
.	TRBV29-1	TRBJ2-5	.	TGCAGCGTCCCCGACCTCTCAGGGGAGACCCAGTACTTC	CSVPDLSGETQYF
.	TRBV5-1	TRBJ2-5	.	TGCGCCAGCGCAAGTGGCGGGGATGAGACCCAGTACTTC	CASASGGDETQYF
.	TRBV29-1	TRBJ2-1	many	TGCAGCGTTCTTCCTCGCCCCTACAATGAGCAGTTCTTC	CSVLPRPYNEQFF
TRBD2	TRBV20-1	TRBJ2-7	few	TGCAGTGCTAGAGGCGGGGGTGGCTCCTACGAGCAGTACTTC	CSARGGGGSYEQYF
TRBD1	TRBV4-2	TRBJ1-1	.	TGTGCCAGCAGCCAAGGACAGGGGGCTGCGGACACTGAAGCTTTCTTT	CASSQGQGAADTEAFF